Detailed here is one T cell receptor beta chain. This record comes from a study of blood T cell repertoires in COVID-19. Overall study context: The origin of the acute and convalescent COVID-19 samples was the United States, Italy and Spain. The cDNA or gDNA used as material had been derived from T cells, B-cell-depleted T cells, or PBMCs.

Two negative PCRs, clearance, or symptom resolution had been documented for recovered Cohort 3 donors. The protocol was immunoSEQ multiplex PCR, while the TCRdb copy is restricted to in-frame clones and leaves out a portion. The sample lists 350,000 to 450,000 clones; approximately 92% were seen once. Germline lookup yields CDR1 LNHNV and CDR2 YYDKDF (reference sequence). This CDR3 region has 16 residues. V trimming: 0 bases; J trimming: 5 bases; junction bases outside the gene matches: 5. V is TRBV15 and J is TRBJ2-4, with 9 bases identical to TRBD2. The clonotype comes from a man in his thirties or forties who had recovered from COVID-19. Sequences were obtained from PBMCs or T cells enriched from blood (not recorded which). CDR3 sequence (DNA): TGTGCCACCAGCAGAGAAGGCGGGAGGGCCCAAAACATTCAGTACTTC. As protein: CATSREGGRAQNIQYF.